This TCR beta chain was obtained from a study of cytotoxic CD8 clonotypes in ibrutinib-treated CLL. Study in general: Samples yielded averages of roughly 250,000 productive templates and more than 90,000 productive rearrangements.

The V end lost 1 base, the J end lost 1 base, and 11 bases lay between the germline ends. The CDR3 spans 16 residues. Germline V gene lookup returns CDR1 SGHVS and CDR2 FQNEAQ. Some clones are missing from TCRdb's copy, which holds only in-frame ones; the method was immunoSEQ multiplex PCR. The sample shows fewer than 150,000 clones, roughly 80% of them seen only once. Cryopreserved PBMCs were the source of 2 to 2.5 micrograms of genomic DNA, which went to TCR beta libraries. Here the sequenced sample was PBMCs, taken after 24 months of ibrutinib treatment. J is TRBJ1-5 and V is TRBV7-8; possibly TRBD1 for D (5 bases). The clonotype originates from a human donor with chronic lymphocytic leukemia. Written as DNA, the CDR3 is TGTGCCAGCAGCTTAGACGGGCAGGGAAGCAATCAGCCCCAGCATTTT. Its protein is CASSLDGQGSNQPQHF. The full variable domain, in which reference TRBV7-8 and TRBJ1-5 provide the parts outside the CDR3, is GAGVSQSPRYKVAKRGQDVALRCDPISGHVSLFWYQQALGQGPEFLTYFQNEAQLDKSGLPSDRFFAERPEGSVSTLKIQRTQQEDSAVYLCASSLDGQGSNQPQHFGDGTRLSIL.